The entry that follows covers one T cell receptor beta chain sequence. This specimen belongs to a study of blood T cell repertoires in COVID-19. Study overall: Samples came from the United States, Italy and Spain, spanning acute and convalescent COVID-19. PBMCs, B-cell-depleted T cells, or T cells provided the cDNA or gDNA that made up the material.

Each exposed participant met a COVID-19 case in the 2 weeks preceding study entry. Per the study methods: Reference gene primer amplification in the assay estimated nucleated cell counts. TCRdb's table, derived via immunoSEQ multiplex PCR, lists solely in-frame clones and lacks some. V, J and clone size are taken as reported in that table, and D and trimming were inferred from the DNA itself. This sample has 150,000 to 200,000 clones, with 84% found just once. This CDR3 comprises 15 residues. Germline trimming cut 4 bases from V and 6 bases from J; bases unmatched to any gene: 7. Germline lookup yields CDR1 MGHRA and CDR2 YSYEKL.

The sequencing input was PBMCs or T cells enriched from blood (not recorded which). The chain is built from TRBV4-1 and TRBJ2-2, with TRBD2 matching over 8 bases. This clonotype originated in a woman aged 25 to 39 who had been exposed to COVID-19. Here the CDR3 reads CASSRGGLGAGELFF. CDR3 coding DNA: TGCGCCAGCAGCCGCGGGGGACTAGGGGCCGGGGAGCTGTTTTTT.